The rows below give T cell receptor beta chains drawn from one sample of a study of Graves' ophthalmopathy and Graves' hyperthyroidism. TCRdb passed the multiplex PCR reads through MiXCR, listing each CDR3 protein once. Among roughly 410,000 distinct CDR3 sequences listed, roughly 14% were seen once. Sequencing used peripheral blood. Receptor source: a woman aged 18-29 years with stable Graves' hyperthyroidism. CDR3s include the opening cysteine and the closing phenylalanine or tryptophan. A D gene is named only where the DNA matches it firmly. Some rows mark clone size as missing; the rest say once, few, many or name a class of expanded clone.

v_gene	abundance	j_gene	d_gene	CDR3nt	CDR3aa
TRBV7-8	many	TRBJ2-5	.	TGTGCCAGCAGCTTAGACTCCGGGGGAGGAGAGACCCAGTACTTC	CASSLDSGGGETQYF
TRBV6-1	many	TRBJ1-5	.	TGTGCCAGCACCCGACCGGGAGGTCGGAGCAATCAGCCCCAGCATTTT	CASTRPGGRSNQPQHF
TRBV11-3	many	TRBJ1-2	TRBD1	TGTGCCAGCAGCCCCTCCGGGACAGGGTATGGCTACACCTTC	CASSPSGTGYGYTF
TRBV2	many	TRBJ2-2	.	TGTGCCTGCGTGTTTGGGGGCCGGGAGCTGTTTTTT	CACVFGGRELFF
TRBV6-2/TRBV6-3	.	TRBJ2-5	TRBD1	TGTGCCATCAGGGACAGTAACAAGAAGGAGACCCAGTACTTC	CAIRDSNKKETQYF
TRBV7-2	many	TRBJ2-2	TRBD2	TGTGCCAGCAGCATTGGACTAGCTCCCGGGGAGCTGTTTTTT	CASSIGLAPGELFF
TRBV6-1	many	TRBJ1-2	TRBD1	TGTGCCAGCAGACGCCCCGGGACAGGAGGCTACACCTTC	CASRRPGTGGYTF
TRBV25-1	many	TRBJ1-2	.	TGTGCCAGCAGTGGCAGGACAGATTCTAACTATGGCTACACCTTC	CASSGRTDSNYGYTF
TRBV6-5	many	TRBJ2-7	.	TGTGCCAGCAGTTACTCGATGTCGCAAGGTGGGTCCTACGAGCAGTACTTC	CASSYSMSQGGSYEQYF
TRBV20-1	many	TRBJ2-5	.	TGCAGTGCTAGAGATCAGCGGGCCACTATCGGGGAGACCCAGTACTTC	CSARDQRATIGETQYF
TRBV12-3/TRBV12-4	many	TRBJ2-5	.	TGTGCCAGCAGTCCTGAGTGGGAGACCCAGTACTTC	CASSPEWETQYF
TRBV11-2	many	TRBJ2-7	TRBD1	TGTGCCAGCAGCTTGGACGGGGGACAGGGGAGCTACGAGCAGTACTTC	CASSLDGGQGSYEQYF
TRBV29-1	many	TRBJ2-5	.	.	CSVGFGNF
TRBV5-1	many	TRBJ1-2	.	TGCGCCAGCAGACCACCGGGGGGGAACTATGGCTACACCTTC	CASRPPGGNYGYTF
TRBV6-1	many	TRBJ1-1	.	TGTGCCAGCAGCCTTGGACAGCTTAAGGGGACTGAAGCTTTCTTT	CASSLGQLKGTEAFF
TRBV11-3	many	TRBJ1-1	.	TGTGCCAGCAGCTTAGTAGGGGACGGGCCTGAAGCTTTCTTT	CASSLVGDGPEAFF
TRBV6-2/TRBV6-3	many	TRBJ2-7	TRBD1	TGTGCCAGCAGTCAGCTGACCGGGACAGGGGCTTCCTACGAGCAGTACTTC	CASSQLTGTGASYEQYF
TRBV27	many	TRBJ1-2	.	TGTGCCAGCAGTAGCGGTCGGGGCTATGGCTACACCTTC	CASSSGRGYGYTF
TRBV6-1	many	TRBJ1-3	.	TGTGCCAGCAGGAATAAGGGAGGCGGAAACACCATATATTTT	CASRNKGGGNTIYF
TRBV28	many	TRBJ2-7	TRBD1	TGTGCCAGCAGGACGGGACAGGGGGCATGGGAGCAGTACTTC	CASRTGQGAWEQYF
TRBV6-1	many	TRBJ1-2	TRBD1	TGTGCCAGCAGCCAAACAGGGGGCACGGGAGGCTACACCTTC	CASSQTGGTGGYTF
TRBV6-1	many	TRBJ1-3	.	TGTGCCAGCAGCCGGGACCCCGAGAGGGGCACCATATATTTT	CASSRDPERGTIYF
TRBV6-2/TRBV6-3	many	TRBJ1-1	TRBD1	TGTGCCAGCAGTTACGGGGGACAGGGGAACACTGAAGCTTTCTTT	CASSYGGQGNTEAFF
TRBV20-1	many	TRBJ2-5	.	TGCAGTGCTTTGCTAGATATAAAAGAGACCCAGTACTTC	CSALLDIKETQYF
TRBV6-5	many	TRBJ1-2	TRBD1	TGTGCCAGCAGCCACCAAGGACAGGGGGTTGGTGGCTACACCTTC	CASSHQGQGVGGYTF
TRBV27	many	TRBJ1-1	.	TGTGCCAGCATGTTCGGCACTGAAGCTTTCTTT	CASMFGTEAFF
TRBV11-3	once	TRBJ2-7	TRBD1	TGTGCCAGCAGCTTAGAAGACAGGGGTCCCTACGAGCAGTACTTC	CASSLEDRGPYEQYF
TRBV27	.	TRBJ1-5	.	TGTGCCAGCAGGGGAGAGTATAGCAATCAGCCCCAGCATTTT	CASRGEYSNQPQHF
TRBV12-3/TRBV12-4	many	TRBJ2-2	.	TGTGCCAGCAGCCTCCCCGACAGCTGGAACACCGGGGAGCTGTTTTTT	CASSLPDSWNTGELFF
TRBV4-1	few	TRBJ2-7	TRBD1	TGCGCCAGCAGCCAAGATGACAGGGGATGGATCTACGAGCAGTACTTC	CASSQDDRGWIYEQYF
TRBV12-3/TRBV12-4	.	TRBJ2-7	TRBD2	TGTGCCAGCAGTTTAGCGGCGACCGCGGGGGTGCAGTACTTC	CASSLAATAGVQYF
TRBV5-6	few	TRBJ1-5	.	TGTGCCAGCAGCGTATCCGGGACGCATGTAGGGCCCCAGCATTTT	CASSVSGTHVGPQHF
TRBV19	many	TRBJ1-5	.	TGTGCCAGTAGACATGGGGGTCGCAATCAGCCCCAGCATTTT	CASRHGGRNQPQHF
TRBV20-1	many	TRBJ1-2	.	TGCAGTGCTAGCCCCCAGGCGGCTGGCTACACCTTC	CSASPQAAGYTF
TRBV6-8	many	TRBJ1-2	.	TGTGCCGGCGACGAGGCTGGCTATGGCTACACCTTC	CAGDEAGYGYTF
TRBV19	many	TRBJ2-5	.	TGTGCCAGCAGGGACACCACGTCGACCCAGTACTTC	CASRDTTSTQYF
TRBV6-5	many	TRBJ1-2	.	TGTGCCAGCAGTTACTCCTCCCGACAGGACTATGGCTACACCTTC	CASSYSSRQDYGYTF
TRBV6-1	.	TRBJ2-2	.	TGTGCCAGCAGGGTCGGGATTACAGACACCGGGGAGCTGTTTTTT	CASRVGITDTGELFF
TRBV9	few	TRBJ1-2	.	TGTGCCAGCAGCCTCGACACCATAAACTATGGCTACACCTTC	CASSLDTINYGYTF
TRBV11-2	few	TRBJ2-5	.	TGTGCCAGCAGCCCGCAGGGACTCCTAATGGGAACCCAGTACTTC	CASSPQGLLMGTQYF
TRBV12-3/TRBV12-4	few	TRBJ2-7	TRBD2	TGTGCCAGCAGTCCCCAGCGGGGGGTTATCTACGAGCAGTACTTC	CASSPQRGVIYEQYF
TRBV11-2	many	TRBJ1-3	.	TGTGCCAGCAGCTTCCAGGTCCCAGGGATCTCTGGAAACACCATATATTTT	CASSFQVPGISGNTIYF
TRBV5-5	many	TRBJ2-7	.	TGTGCCAGCAGCAGGGGTCCCGATCTCTACGAGCAGTACTTC	CASSRGPDLYEQYF